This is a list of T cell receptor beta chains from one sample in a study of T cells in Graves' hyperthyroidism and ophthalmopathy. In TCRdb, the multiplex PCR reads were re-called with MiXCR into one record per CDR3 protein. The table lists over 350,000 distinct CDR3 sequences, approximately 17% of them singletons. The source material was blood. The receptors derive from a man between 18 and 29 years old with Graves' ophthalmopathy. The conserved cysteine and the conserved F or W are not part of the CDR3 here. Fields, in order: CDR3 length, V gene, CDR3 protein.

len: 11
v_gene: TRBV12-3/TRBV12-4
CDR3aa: ASSLTEGDRAF

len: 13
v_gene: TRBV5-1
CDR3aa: ASSLEDRGSEKLF

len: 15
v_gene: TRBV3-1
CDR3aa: ASSQEDSNFMNTEAF

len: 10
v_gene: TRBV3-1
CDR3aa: ASSQIRDEQY

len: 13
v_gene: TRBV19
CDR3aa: ASSVDRGGRNEQF

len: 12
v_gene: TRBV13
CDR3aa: ASSLRGQFYEQY

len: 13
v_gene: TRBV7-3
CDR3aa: ASSLQGADTGELF

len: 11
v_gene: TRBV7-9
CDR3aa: ASSLEGSPPLH

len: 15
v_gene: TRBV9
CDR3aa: ASSLAAVGSDTGELF

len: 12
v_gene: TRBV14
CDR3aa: ASSPLGSLNEQF

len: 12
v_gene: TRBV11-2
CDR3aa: ASSPGGGSQPQH

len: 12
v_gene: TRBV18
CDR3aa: ASSTGTDDYEQY

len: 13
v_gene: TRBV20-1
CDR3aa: SASRAGGLRETQY

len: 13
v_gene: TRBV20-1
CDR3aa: SASTSRGFSRELF